This T cell receptor (beta chain) was captured in a study of cytomegalovirus exposure and HLA in healthy donors. PCR used 60 Vbeta primers and 13 Jbeta primers. TCRdb's table, derived via immunoSEQ multiplex PCR, lists solely in-frame clones and lacks some. The data show 130,000 or so clones, roughly four fifths seen once. The sequencing input was PBMCs. The TCR originated in a man younger than 45 in good health and CMV-seronegative.

The CDR3 loop reads CASSEAESSYEQYF. CDR3 in DNA: TGTGCCAGCAGTGAAGCGGAGAGCTCCTACGAGCAGTACTTC. The V call is TRBV6-1, the J call TRBJ2-7; D not certain. The ends were cut back, 0 bases at V and 0 bases at J, with 6 bases in the middle. CDR3 length equals 14 residues. Per the germline V gene, CDR1 is MNHNS and CDR2 is SASEGT.